A single sample is the source of the 5 T cell receptor beta chains below, sequenced in a study of blood T cells in healthy people across ages. Combining a sample-barcoded 5' primer with a J-beta primer mix, a second PCR ran for roughly 7 to 11 cycles. TCRdb processed the 5' RACE reads anew with MiXCR; each CDR3 protein has one entry. Here the sample spans roughly 410,000 distinct CDR3 sequences, approximately 51% being singletons. The sample comprised blood. The receptors here all came from a man aged 55-75 years in good health.

Comments on this clonotype: The junction differs from germline at one of its ends, possibly a read error. As DNA, the CDR3 is TGCGCCAGCAGCGCCGCCGGGACAGGGACAGATACGCAGTATTTT. It translates to CASSAAGTGTDTQYF. This chain joins TRBV7-2 and TRBJ2-3; 9 bases match TRBD1. The CDR3 is 15 residues long. Germline lookup yields CDR1 SGHTA and CDR2 FQGNSA.

This chain joins TRBV3-1 and TRBJ1-1, with a weak D call TRBD1 (5 bases). V dropped 3 bases and J dropped 0 bases, with 11 bases sitting between them. Per the germline V gene, CDR1 is LGHDT and CDR2 is YNNKEL (reference sequence). This CDR3 has 15 amino acids. The CDR3 reads CASSQSQVLNTEAFF. Here the CDR3 DNA reads TGTGCCAGCAGCCAGTCACAGGTGTTGAACACTGAAGCTTTCTTT.

This clonotype was found a few times. The rearrangement links TRBV6-2 or TRBV6-3 to TRBJ2-5, with TRBD1 matching 7 bases. CDR1 MNHEY and CDR2 SVGEGT come from the germline V gene. The CDR3 consists of 15 residues. V shed 6 bases, J shed 5 bases, and the junction held 12 bases outside the gene matches. The CDR3 sequence is CASSRPGTGQETQYF. CDR3 bases: TGTGCCAGCAGCCGTCCCGGGACGGGACAGGAGACCCAGTACTTC.

This clonotype occurred a few times. V and J are TRBV5-1 and TRBJ2-7; D gene uncertain. Looked up from germline, CDR1 is SGHRS and CDR2 is YFSETQ. The V gene lost 0 bases and the J gene lost 1 base, with 14 bases spanning the gap. This CDR3 comprises 16 residues. CDR3 bases: TGCGCCAGCAGCTTGGCCGGTAGGACGACTTCCTACGAGCAGTACTTC. It yields the protein CASSLAGRTTSYEQYF.

The chain combines TRBV2 with TRBJ2-1, with 8 bases that match TRBD1. Germline CDR1 is SNHLY and CDR2 is FYNNEI. The CDR3 contains 14 residues. V was pared by 2 bases and J by 8 bases, with 5 bases of the junction left unmatched. CDR3 sequence reads: CASSERTGSHEQFF. CDR3 nucleotides: TGTGCCAGCAGTGAAAGGACAGGGAGCCATGAGCAGTTCTTC.